This T cell receptor (beta chain) appears in the sequencing data of a study of cytomegalovirus exposure and HLA in healthy donors. Generated by immunoSEQ multiplex PCR, the TCRdb table keeps only in-frame clones and is missing some. Of tens of thousands of clones listed, approximately 94% were seen once; the top ten hold about 3.5%. Regarding the study as a whole: CMV antigen specificity of three CMV-associated chains was confirmed in vitro. The finding came from a later analysis; first-cohort TCR clusters tended to co-occur in the 130 or so validation repertoires. As was reported, the classifier diagnosed cytomegalovirus status with high specificity and sensitivity.

CDR1 is KGHSH and CDR2 is LQKENI in the germline V gene. Trimming cost V 0 bases and J 5 bases, with 10 bases left between them. This CDR3 has 15 amino acids. Concerning this clone itself: Its antigen is as yet unknown.

The TCR was taken from a woman under 30 in good health and CMV-seropositive. This chain joins TRBV18 and TRBJ2-2, with unresolved D. What was sequenced was PBMCs. The CDR3 here is CASSPPSVATGELFF. The CDR3 bases are TGTGCCAGCTCACCACCTTCGGTTGCAACCGGGGAGCTGTTTTTT.